These 6 T cell receptor beta chains came from one sample sequenced in a study of beta chain features in type 1 diabetes. TCRB transcripts that were expressed got sequenced, as all of the isolated RNA had been reverse transcribed. TCRdb's copy holds only in-frame clones and misses some; the assay was immunoSEQ multiplex PCR. The sample gives 140,000 or so clones, about 8.7% of which show up once; approximately 0.68% is in the top ten. Sequencing was done on a sample of central memory CD4+ T cells from blood. These receptors originate from a man aged 18 to 29 in good health.

This clone was observed a few times. This rearrangement joins TRBV6-4 to TRBJ1-5; weak D call: TRBD1 (5 bases). Deletions cut 0 bases from V and 0 bases from J, with 15 bases between. CDR1 MRHNA and CDR2 SNTAGT come from the germline V gene. The CDR3 sequence is 18 residues long. The CDR3 bases are TGTGCCAGCAGTGACTCGAAGGCAGGGCGGTATAGCAATCAGCCCCAGCATTTT. This translates into CASSDSKAGRYSNQPQHF.

This clone was counted only a few times. The chain employs TRBV2 and TRBJ1-2; TRBD1 matches at 9 bases. The CDR3 contains 14 residues. Germline lookup yields CDR1 SNHLY and CDR2 FYNNEI. The J segment lost 6 bases and the V segment lost 4 bases, leaving 6 bases of the junction unmatched. The CDR3 DNA follows: TGTGCCAGCAGTGCGGACAGGGGAAAGGATGGCTACACCTTC. It specifies CASSADRGKDGYTF.

This rearrangement joins TRBV18 to TRBJ2-3; maybe TRBD1 (6 bases). Trimming removed 5 bases at V and 1 base at J, with 13 bases between. The CDR3 runs 15 residues. The V gene's germline CDR1 is KGHSH and CDR2 LQKENI. CDR3 loop: CASSSGQPGTDTQYF. The CDR3 DNA follows: TGTGCCAGCTCATCGGGACAACCTGGCACAGATACGCAGTATTTT.

A few counts support this clone. This chain joins TRBV6-5 and TRBJ2-1; the D gene is possibly TRBD1 (7 bases). The V gene lost 0 bases and the J gene lost 8 bases, with 14 bases spanning the gap. The CDR3 contains 15 residues. Germline values: CDR1 MNHEY, CDR2 SVGAGI. The CDR3 sequence is CASSYSGQGGYEQFF. CDR3 DNA sequence: TGTGCCAGCAGTTACTCAGGGCAGGGGGGATATGAGCAGTTCTTC.

A note on this clone: The sample holds other DNA sequences that translate to the same CDR3. This chain links TRBV11-2 with TRBJ1-6; D is perhaps TRBD1 (6 bases). Germline-derived CDR1 and CDR2 are SGHAT and FQNNGV. The CDR3 sequence is 14 residues long. V gave up 5 bases and J gave up 5 bases, with 10 bases separating them. The CDR3 here is CASSPRGNNSPLHF. The CDR3 DNA follows: TGTGCCAGCAGCCCGAGGGGGAATAATTCACCCCTCCACTTT.

This clone was seen more than once but under ten times. The rearrangement uses TRBV11-1 and TRBJ2-1, with 15 positions matching TRBD2. V lost 5 bases, J lost 8 bases, and 4 bases stayed unmatched. The CDR3 runs to 15 residues. Germline V gives CDR1 SGHAT, CDR2 FQDESV (reference sequence). The CDR3 here is CASSRTSGGADEQFF. The CDR3 nucleotides are TGTGCCAGCAGCCGGACTAGCGGGGGGGCGGATGAGCAGTTCTTC.